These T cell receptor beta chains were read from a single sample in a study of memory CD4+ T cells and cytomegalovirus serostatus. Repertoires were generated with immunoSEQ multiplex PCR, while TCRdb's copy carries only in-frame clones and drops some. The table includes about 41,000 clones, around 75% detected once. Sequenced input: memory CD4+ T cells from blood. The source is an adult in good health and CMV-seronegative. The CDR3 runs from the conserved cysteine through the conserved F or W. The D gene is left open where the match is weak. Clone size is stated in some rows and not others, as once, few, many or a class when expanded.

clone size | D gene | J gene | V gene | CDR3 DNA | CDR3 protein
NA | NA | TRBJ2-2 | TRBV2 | TGTGCCAGCAGGCGCCGTACCCTGAACACCGGGGAGCTGTTTTTT | CASRRRTLNTGELFF
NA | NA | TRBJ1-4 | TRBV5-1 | TGCGCCAGCAGCTTTTCCTCTGCAACTAATGAAAAACTGTTTTTT | CASSFSSATNEKLFF
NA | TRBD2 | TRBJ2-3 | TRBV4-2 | TGTGCCAGCAGCCAGGAACTAGCGGGGGGGGCAGATACGCAGTATTTT | CASSQELAGGADTQYF
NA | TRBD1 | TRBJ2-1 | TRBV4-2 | TGTGCCAGCGAGGACAGGGCTGGAGAGCCGCAGTTCTTC | CASEDRAGEPQFF
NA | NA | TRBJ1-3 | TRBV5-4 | TGTGCCAGCAGCTCCTACTCTGGAAACACCATATATTTT | CASSSYSGNTIYF
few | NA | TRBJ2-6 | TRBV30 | TGTGCCTGGAGAAGGACAGACGGGGCCAACGTCCTGACTTTC | CAWRRTDGANVLTF
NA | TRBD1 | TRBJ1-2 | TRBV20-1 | TGCAGTGCCCGCGACAGGGGTGGCTACACCTTC | CSARDRGGYTF
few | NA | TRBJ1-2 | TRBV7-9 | TGTGCCAGCAGCCCACAGGCCTATGGCTACACCTTC | CASSPQAYGYTF
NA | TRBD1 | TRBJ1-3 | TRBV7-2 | TGTGCCAGCAGCTTAGCGAGGGACAGCCTATATTTT | CASSLARDSLYF
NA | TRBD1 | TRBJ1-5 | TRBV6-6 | TGTGCCAGCAGGATGCGGGGACAGGGGAGCAATCAGCCCCAGCATTTT | CASRMRGQGSNQPQHF
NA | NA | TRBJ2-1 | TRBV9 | TGTGCCAGCAGCTCGGGTCCTAACAATGAGCAGTTCTTC | CASSSGPNNEQFF
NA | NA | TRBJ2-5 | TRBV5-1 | TGCGCCAGCAGCTTGGGCGCTGAGACCCAGTACTTC | CASSLGAETQYF
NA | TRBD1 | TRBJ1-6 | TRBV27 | TGTGCCAGCAGTTTCAGTGTAGCAGGGACAGTTTCACCCCTCCACTTT | CASSFSVAGTVSPLHF
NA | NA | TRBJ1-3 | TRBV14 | TGTGCCACCACTGGTCGAGCAGGAAACACCATATATTTT | CATTGRAGNTIYF
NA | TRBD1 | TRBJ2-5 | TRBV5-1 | TGCGCCAGCAGCTTCCTCCCCCCGGGACAGGGAAACCTTGCTCAAGAGACCCAGTACTTC | CASSFLPPGQGNLAQETQYF
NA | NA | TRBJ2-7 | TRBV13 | TGTGCCAGCAGCCCCCCAGGTGGGGGGATCTCCTACGAGCAGTACTTC | CASSPPGGGISYEQYF
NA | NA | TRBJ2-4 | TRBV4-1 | TGCGCCAGCAGCCCACTCGGGGGAAAAAACATTCAGTACTTC | CASSPLGGKNIQYF
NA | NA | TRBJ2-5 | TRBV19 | TGTGCCAGTAGTATAAGAGAGACCCAGTACTTC | CASSIRETQYF
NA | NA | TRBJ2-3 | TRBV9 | TGTGCCAGCAGCGTAGGGGCTAGCGAGAGCACAGATACGCAGTATTTT | CASSVGASESTDTQYF
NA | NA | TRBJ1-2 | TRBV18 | TGTGCCAGCTCACTAACCGAGGGGGGCGGCTACACCTTC | CASSLTEGGGYTF
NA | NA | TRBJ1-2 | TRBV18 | TGTGCCAGCTCCGACATAGGGACGGTGGGCGGCTACACCTTC | CASSDIGTVGGYTF
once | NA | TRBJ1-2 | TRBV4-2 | TGTGCCAGCAGCCAAGAAGCAGGTCGTAAGGACTATGGCTACACCTTC | CASSQEAGRKDYGYTF